A single sample gave rise to the 10 T cell receptor beta chains below, sequenced in a study of identical twins. TCRdb re-analysed the 5' RACE reads in MiXCR, keeping a single row per CDR3 protein. Of hundreds of thousands of distinct CDR3 sequences in the sample, 8.6% were seen once. These records were also assigned to another study, of yellow fever vaccine responses in identical twins.

Sequenced sample: PBMCs. These TCRs come from a woman aged 18-29 years in good health.

This clonotype has a count of ten or more. V is TRBV29-1 and J is TRBJ1-1, with D uncertain. Per germline, CDR1 SQVTM and CDR2 ANQGSEA. The CDR3 length is 11 residues. Trimming pared 2 bases from V and 4 bases from J, leaving 5 bases between. The CDR3 loop reads CSVELVTEAFF. The CDR3 nucleotides read TGCAGCGTTGAATTAGTCACTGAAGCTTTCTTT.

The gene calls are TRBV2 and TRBJ2-5; 8 nucleotides line up with TRBD1. V gave up 8 bases and J gave up 2 bases; unmatched junction bases: 10. The CDR3 runs to 15 residues. The V gene's germline CDR1 is SNHLY and CDR2 FYNNEI. The CDR3 reads CASGDRGGRQETQYF. In nucleotides, the CDR3 is TGTGCCAGCGGCGACAGGGGAGGTCGGCAAGAGACCCAGTACTTC.

This clonotype was found a few times. The chain combines TRBV3-1 with TRBJ2-6, with no clear D. The CDR3 sequence is 15 residues long. Germline-derived CDR1 and CDR2 are LGHDT and YNNKEL (reference sequence). V lost 4 bases and J 2 bases, leaving 9 bases between the germline ends. CDR3: CASSRGFPGANVLTF. The CDR3 region has the DNA TGTGCCAGCAGCCGAGGCTTCCCTGGGGCCAACGTCCTGACTTTC. Together with reference TRBV3-1 and TRBJ2-6, the CDR3 gives the full variable domain: DTAVSQTPKYLVTQMGNDKSIKCEQNLGHDTMYWYKQDSKKFLKIMFSYNNKELIINETVPNRFSPKSPDKAHLNLHINSLELGDSAVYFCASSRGFPGANVLTFGAGSRLTVL.

CDR3 sequence (DNA): TGCAGCGTTGAACAGGTCAGCTCCTACAATGAGCAGTTCTTC. Translated, it gives CSVEQVSSYNEQFF. The J gene is TRBJ2-1, the V gene TRBV29-1; no definite D call. The CDR3 consists of 14 residues. Germline V gives CDR1 SQVTM, CDR2 ANQGSEA. V lost 2 bases and J lost 0, with 8 bases in between.

This clonotype was detected a few times. The chain has TRBV6-5 and TRBJ2-7, with TRBD2 matching over 10 bases. There are 19 residues in the CDR3. Trimming removed 2 bases from V and 0 bases from J; junction bases left unmatched: 13. Looked up from germline, CDR1 is MNHEY and CDR2 is SVGAGI. The CDR3 spells CASSYLLAGPVTNSYEQYF. For the CDR3, the DNA is TGTGCCAGCAGTTACCTACTAGCGGGGCCTGTAACAAACTCCTACGAGCAGTACTTC.

The CDR3 region is CASTAQGQSNEQFF. The CDR3 DNA follows: TGTGCCAGCACTGCCCAGGGACAGAGCAATGAGCAGTTCTTC. This chain links TRBV2 with TRBJ2-1; TRBD1 aligns across 7 bases. The junction had 9 bases not matched to a gene; V was cut back by 7 bases and J by 6 bases. The CDR3 sequence is 14 residues long. Germline V gene sequence: CDR1 SNHLY, CDR2 FYNNEI.

This clonotype was observed at least ten times. The V call is TRBV7-2, the J call TRBJ1-5; possibly TRBD1 for D (5 bases). The ends were cut back, 2 bases at V and 11 bases at J, with 13 bases in the middle. CDR1 SGHTA and CDR2 FQGNSA come from the germline V gene. The length of the CDR3 is 13 residues. CDR3 coding DNA: TGTGCCAGCAGCTTAAATGCGGGGCGGGCCCAGCATTTT. Translated, it gives CASSLNAGRAQHF.

This clonotype was counted at least ten times. The chain links TRBV25-1 to TRBJ1-2; D possibly corresponds to TRBD1 (5 bases). V dropped 2 bases and J dropped 4 bases, with 14 bases sitting between them. CDR1 is MGHDK, CDR2 SYGVNS, per germline. The CDR3 has 15 residues. CDR3: CASSEAGNVVYGYTF. The CDR3 nucleotides read TGTGCCAGCAGTGAAGCAGGGAACGTCGTCTATGGCTACACCTTC.

In its sample, this clonotype was seen a few times. The chain uses TRBV6-5 and TRBJ1-2, with 7 positions matching TRBD1. Germline V gives CDR1 MNHEY, CDR2 SVGAGI. Trimming cost V 4 bases and J 0 bases; bases outside gene matches: 8. The CDR3 loop spans 16 amino acids. CDR3 sequence: CASSSPRDRPNYGYTF. DNA for the CDR3: TGTGCCAGCAGTTCGCCTCGGGACAGACCTAACTATGGCTACACCTTC.

The CDR3, as DNA: TGTGCCGCGGGGGAATACGAGCAGTACTTC. Translated, it gives CAAGEYEQYF. This chain connects TRBV6-5 to TRBJ2-7, with 7 bases lining up with TRBD2. The trim removed 11 bases at V and 4 bases at J, leaving 2 bases unmatched. Germline assignment: CDR1 MNHEY and CDR2 SVGAGI. This CDR3 has 10 residues.